This T cell receptor beta chain was observed in a study of cytomegalovirus exposure and HLA in healthy donors. Assay used: immunoSEQ multiplex PCR; TCRdb lists only in-frame clones, some missing. The table lists 75,000 to 90,000 clones, over 85% of them singletons, with about 0.7% in the top ten. Losses at the gene ends were 3 bases for V and 4 bases for J; bases not matched to a gene: 3. Germline assignment: CDR1 GTSNPN and CDR2 SVGIG (reference sequence). The CDR3 length is 13 residues. Sequenced material: PBMCs. The chain joins TRBV30 to TRBJ2-1, with 7 bases aligning to TRBD1. This sequence originates from a young woman in good health and CMV-seronegative. CDR3 sequence (DNA): TGTGCCTGGAGACAGGGGTTTTACAATGAGCAGTTCTTC. It is translated as CAWRQGFYNEQFF.